Listed below are T cell receptor beta chains from one sample, sequenced in a study of cytomegalovirus exposure and HLA in healthy donors. TCRdb's table, derived via immunoSEQ multiplex PCR, lists solely in-frame clones and lacks some. Its table records roughly 100,000 clones. Sequenced material: PBMCs. The receptors here all came from a man aged 35 to 55 in good health and CMV-seronegative. Both conserved end residues are part of each CDR3. The D gene is left open where the match is weak.

d_call: TRBD1; v_call: TRBV7-9; j_call: TRBJ2-7; cdr3_aa: CASSWGQGAYEQYF; cdr3_nt: TGTGCCAGCAGCTGGGGACAGGGGGCGTACGAGCAGTACTTC
d_call: TRBD1; v_call: TRBV15; j_call: TRBJ1-6; cdr3_aa: CATSRGQGDSSPLHF; cdr3_nt: TGTGCCACCAGCAGAGGACAGGGGGACTCTTCACCCCTCCACTTT
d_call: .; v_call: TRBV25-1; j_call: TRBJ2-2; cdr3_aa: CASRQEPTGELFF; cdr3_nt: TGTGCCAGCAGACAGGAACCTACCGGGGAGCTGTTTTTT
d_call: TRBD1; v_call: TRBV11-2; j_call: TRBJ1-2; cdr3_aa: CASSPFRFGTGVDYGYTF; cdr3_nt: TGTGCCAGCAGCCCGTTTAGATTCGGGACAGGGGTGGACTATGGCTACACCTTC
d_call: .; v_call: TRBV4-3; j_call: TRBJ1-6; cdr3_aa: CASSQEGAGQYNSPLHF; cdr3_nt: TGCGCCAGCAGCCAAGAAGGGGCAGGACAGTATAATTCACCCCTCCACTTT
d_call: .; v_call: TRBV6-5; j_call: TRBJ2-4; cdr3_aa: CASREGNIQYF; cdr3_nt: TGTGCCAGCAGGGAGGGGAACATTCAGTACTTC
d_call: TRBD1; v_call: TRBV7-9; j_call: TRBJ2-3; cdr3_aa: CASNPKPGDREGDTQYF; cdr3_nt: TGTGCCAGCAACCCGAAGCCTGGGGACAGGGAAGGAGATACGCAGTATTTT
d_call: .; v_call: TRBV5-1; j_call: TRBJ2-5; cdr3_aa: CASSFTGETQYF; cdr3_nt: TGCGCCAGCAGCTTCACAGGAGAGACCCAGTACTTC
d_call: .; v_call: TRBV4-3; j_call: TRBJ2-5; cdr3_aa: CASSQAQWQYGEQYF; cdr3_nt: TGCGCCAGCAGCCAAGCTCAGTGGCAGTATGGAGAGCAGTACTTC
d_call: TRBD1; v_call: TRBV7-2; j_call: TRBJ2-2; cdr3_aa: CASSARQGPGELFF; cdr3_nt: TGTGCCAGCAGCGCACGACAGGGGCCCGGGGAGCTGTTTTTT
d_call: .; v_call: TRBV2; j_call: TRBJ2-7; cdr3_aa: CASSERATVPYEQYF; cdr3_nt: TGTGCCAGCAGTGAAAGGGCGACAGTGCCCTACGAGCAGTACTTC
d_call: .; v_call: TRBV5-6; j_call: TRBJ1-4; cdr3_aa: CASSSVTGEKLFF; cdr3_nt: TGTGCCAGCAGTTCGGTCACAGGGGAAAAACTGTTTTTT
d_call: TRBD1; v_call: TRBV5-1; j_call: TRBJ1-2; cdr3_aa: CASSSTGTNYGYTF; cdr3_nt: TGCGCCAGCAGCTCGACAGGGACTAACTATGGCTACACCTTC
d_call: TRBD2; v_call: TRBV6-5; j_call: TRBJ2-5; cdr3_aa: CASSLAGGRGETQYF; cdr3_nt: TGTGCCAGCAGTTTGGCGGGAGGGCGTGGGGAGACCCAGTACTTC
d_call: .; v_call: TRBV4-1; j_call: TRBJ1-1; cdr3_aa: CASSPERVRGEAFF; cdr3_nt: TGCGCCAGCAGCCCCGAGAGAGTACGAGGTGAAGCTTTCTTT
d_call: .; v_call: TRBV10-3; j_call: TRBJ1-1; cdr3_aa: CAITVSEVTEAFF; cdr3_nt: TGTGCCATCACAGTGTCGGAGGTCACTGAAGCTTTCTTT
d_call: .; v_call: TRBV2; j_call: TRBJ1-4; cdr3_aa: CASKMLGHATNEKLFF; cdr3_nt: TGTGCCAGCAAAATGCTGGGACACGCAACTAATGAAAAACTGTTTTTT
d_call: TRBD2; v_call: TRBV7-9; j_call: TRBJ2-7; cdr3_aa: CASSWGEGQDEQYF; cdr3_nt: TGTGCCAGCAGCTGGGGGGAGGGTCAGGACGAGCAGTACTTC
d_call: .; v_call: TRBV5-1; j_call: TRBJ2-7; cdr3_aa: CASSRLGGNYEQYF; cdr3_nt: TGCGCCAGCAGTCGGTTGGGGGGTAACTACGAGCAGTACTTC
d_call: .; v_call: TRBV30; j_call: TRBJ1-2; cdr3_aa: CAWSASDSSLYGYTF; cdr3_nt: TGTGCCTGGAGTGCTTCGGACAGCTCCCTCTATGGCTACACCTTC
d_call: TRBD1; v_call: TRBV5-1; j_call: TRBJ2-2; cdr3_aa: CASSFFRQGGAGELFF; cdr3_nt: TGCGCCAGCAGCTTTTTTCGACAGGGTGGAGCCGGGGAGCTGTTTTTT
d_call: TRBD1; v_call: TRBV2; j_call: TRBJ2-5; cdr3_aa: CASKDRGETQYF; cdr3_nt: TGTGCCAGCAAAGACAGGGGAGAGACCCAGTACTTC
d_call: TRBD1; v_call: TRBV7-9; j_call: TRBJ2-1; cdr3_aa: CASSSNRDSYNEQFF; cdr3_nt: TGTGCCAGCAGCTCAAACCGGGACAGTTACAATGAGCAGTTCTTC
d_call: .; v_call: TRBV28; j_call: TRBJ2-3; cdr3_aa: CASSLYGDTQYF; cdr3_nt: TGTGCCAGCAGTTTATACGGGGATACGCAGTATTTT
d_call: TRBD2; v_call: TRBV23-1; j_call: TRBJ2-2; cdr3_aa: CASCSGVTGELFF; cdr3_nt: TGCGCCAGCTGTAGCGGGGTCACCGGGGAGCTGTTTTTT
d_call: TRBD1; v_call: TRBV2; j_call: TRBJ1-1; cdr3_aa: CASTDKTGARFFNTEAFF; cdr3_nt: TGTGCCAGCACCGATAAGACAGGGGCGCGGTTCTTCAACACTGAAGCTTTCTTT